The 19 T cell receptor beta chains listed next were all sequenced from one sample in a study of siplizumab effects on memory and regulatory T cells (dated by TCRdb to between 2018 and 2021). The library relied on the immunoSEQ multiplex PCR assay. TCRdb retrieved this table from immuneACCESS and kept in-frame rearrangements only. Not all clones are present; in checked studies, unresolved V genes account for under half, and no reason is known for the remainder. In this sample the table shows 80,000 to 130,000 clones, about nine tenths of which occur a single time. Of the sample, roughly 2.7% falls within the top ten clones. Sample: CD4+ T cells sorted from blood. The receptors stem from a human donor in good health. Some clones in this sample may be carry-over from other donors' samples.

V usage is TRBV29-1 and J usage is TRBJ1-1; the match to TRBD1 covers 7 bases. Trimming took 7 bases from V and 1 from J; bases not matched to a gene: 9. Germline assignment: CDR1 SQVTM and CDR2 ANQGSEA. CDR3 length equals 14 residues. The CDR3 region is CSAQGGDSNTEAFF. In DNA form, the CDR3 reads TGCAGCGCCCAGGGGGGGGACTCGAACACTGAAGCTTTCTTT.

The chain employs TRBV5-6 and TRBJ2-6; no firm D call. V gave up 3 bases and J gave up 2 bases, with 9 bases separating them. Per the germline V gene, CDR1 is SGHDT and CDR2 is YYEEEE. CDR3 length equals 15 residues. CDR3 coding DNA: TGTGCCAGCAGCTGGAGACGGCCTGGGGCCAACGTCCTGACTTTC. It specifies CASSWRRPGANVLTF.

The chain links TRBV18 to TRBJ2-1; 9 bases match TRBD2. Looked up from germline, CDR1 is KGHSH and CDR2 is LQKENI. CDR3 length: 19 amino acids. V was clipped by 3 bases and J by 0 bases; unmatched bases: 12. DNA of the CDR3: TGTGCCAGCTCACCGCCGACTAGCGGAATAAAAAGCTCCTACAATGAGCAGTTCTTC. This sequence encodes CASSPPTSGIKSSYNEQFF. The variable domain in full, with the rest retrieved from reference TRBV18 and TRBJ2-1, is NAGVMQNPRHLVRRRGQEARLRCSPMKGHSHVYWYRQLPEEGLKFMVYLQKENIIDESGMPKERFSAEFPKEGPSILRIQQVVRGDSAAYFCASSPPTSGIKSSYNEQFFGPGTRLTVL.

This clone was picked up a small number of times. The V and J genes are TRBV7-6 and TRBJ1-1, with D unclear. V lost 5 bases to trimming and J lost 1 base, with 14 bases between them. This CDR3 has 15 residues. CDR1 and CDR2 (germline): SGHVS, FNYEAQ. CDR3 amino acids: CASSLSPVRNTEAFF. The DNA of the CDR3 is TGTGCCAGCAGCCTCTCTCCGGTTAGGAACACTGAAGCTTTCTTT.

V is TRBV5-1 and J is TRBJ2-3; 7 bases line up with TRBD1. The CDR3 is made up of 17 amino acids. Unmatched junction bases numbered 19, after V lost 4 bases and J lost 8 bases. Germline lookup yields CDR1 SGHRS and CDR2 YFSETQ. The CDR3 is CASSRGPSREASGTQYF. CDR3 coding DNA: TGCGCCAGCAGCAGGGGGCCTAGCCGAGAGGCTAGTGGTACGCAGTATTTT.

The chain links TRBV2 to TRBJ1-1; weak D call: TRBD1 (5 bases). The germline gives CDR1 SNHLY, CDR2 FYNNEI. This CDR3 has 13 amino acids. The V end was cut by 8 bases, the J end by 0 bases, with 10 bases between. The CDR3 region is CASGAELNTEAFF. In DNA, the CDR3 is TGTGCCAGCGGGGCAGAATTGAACACTGAAGCTTTCTTT.

This chain connects TRBV5-4 to TRBJ1-3; D call uncertain. V was clipped by 4 bases and J by 0 bases, with 14 bases between them. The CDR3 is 16 residues long. Germline CDR1 is SGHNT and CDR2 is YYREEE (reference sequence). CDR3 in DNA: TGTGCCAGCAGCCATAAAACGGGCCCCTCTGGAAACACCATATATTTT. It codes for CASSHKTGPSGNTIYF.

With regard to this clone: An end of the junction differs from the germline gene, which may be a read error. V and J are TRBV10-2 and TRBJ2-1; D call uncertain. This CDR3 is 13 amino acids long. CDR1 is WSHSY, CDR2 SAAADI, per germline. CDR3 nucleotide sequence: TGCGCCAGCGGTGAGATGTCCTACAATGAGCAGTTCTTC. Residues: CASGEMSYNEQFF.

V gene TRBV5-1 combines with J gene TRBJ2-1; 11 nucleotides agree with TRBD2. J gave up 0 bases and V 6 bases, and 8 bases lay outside the gene matches. CDR3 length: 17 amino acids. CDR1 is SGHRS, CDR2 YFSETQ, per germline. The CDR3 region is CASTRLAGLSSYNEQFF. The DNA of the CDR3 is TGCGCCAGCACAAGACTAGCGGGACTGAGCTCCTACAATGAGCAGTTCTTC. Looking up the rest from reference TRBV5-1 and TRBJ2-1 gives the full variable domain: KAGVTQTPRYLIKTRGQQVTLSCSPISGHRSVSWYQQTPGQGLQFLFEYFSETQRNKGNFPGRFSGRQFSNSRSEMNVSTLELGDSALYLCASTRLAGLSSYNEQFFGPGTRLTVL.

This rearrangement joins TRBV19 to TRBJ2-3; D might be TRBD2 (5 bases). CDR1 is LNHDA, CDR2 SQIVND, per germline (reference sequence). V lost 4 bases to trimming and J lost 6 bases, with 20 bases between them. The CDR3 loop spans 16 amino acids. DNA for the CDR3: TGTGCCAGTAGTACCCGGACTCTGGGTATTTGGGATACGCAGTATTTT. This codes for CASSTRTLGIWDTQYF.

The gene calls are TRBV7-8 and TRBJ2-1; no firm D call. V was cut by 2 bases and J by 5 bases, with 4 bases left in between. CDR1 is SGHVS, CDR2 FQNEAQ, per germline. The CDR3 is 12 amino acids. The CDR3 is CASSLRDNEQFF. Here the CDR3 DNA reads TGTGCCAGCAGCTTAAGGGACAATGAGCAGTTCTTC.

The chain employs TRBV28 and TRBJ2-7; maybe TRBD2 (6 bases). Germline values: CDR1 MDHEN, CDR2 SYDVKM. With 5 bases removed from V and 0 bases from J, the gap between germline ends came to 11 bases. CDR3 length: 14 residues. CDR3 in DNA: TGTGCCAGCAGTCCCCCCGGGAGCTCCTACGAGCAGTACTTC. Translation gives CASSPPGSSYEQYF.

The J gene is TRBJ2-7, the V gene TRBV7-9, with 9 bases fitting TRBD2. The CDR3 has 14 residues. CDR1 is SEHNR, CDR2 FQNEAQ, per germline (reference sequence). The trim removed 5 bases at V and 4 bases at J, leaving 6 bases unmatched. The CDR3 spells CASSPGLASYEQYF. As DNA, the CDR3 is TGTGCCAGCAGCCCGGGACTAGCCAGTTACGAGCAGTACTTC. Drawing the rest from reference TRBV7-9 and TRBJ2-7, the complete variable domain is DTGVSQNPRHKITKRGQNVTFRCDPISEHNRLYWYRQTLGQGPEFLTYFQNEAQLEKSRLLSDRFSAERPKGSFSTLEIQRTEQGDSAMYLCASSPGLASYEQYFGPGTRLTVT.

This CDR3 reads CASSLSFTAGESDTQYF. The CDR3 nucleotides read TGTGCCAGCAGCTTATCGTTTACAGCGGGAGAGTCAGATACGCAGTATTTT. This chain links TRBV7-9 with TRBJ2-3; 8 bases agree with TRBD2. With V trimmed by 2 bases and J by 4 bases, 11 bases remained unmatched. CDR3 length equals 17 residues. Per the germline V gene, CDR1 is SEHNR and CDR2 is FQNEAQ (reference sequence).

This clone was observed a handful of times. The J gene is TRBJ1-1, the V gene TRBV27, with a possible D match to TRBD1 (5 bases). V gave up 5 bases and J gave up 6 bases, with 13 bases separating them. The CDR3 is 13 amino acids. Germline V lookup: CDR1 MNHEY, CDR2 SMNVEV (reference sequence). The DNA for the CDR3 is TGTGCCAGCAGTCCAATCGGGGCGGCTGAAGCTTTCTTT. The encoded protein is CASSPIGAAEAFF.

This clone was found a few times. CDR3: CASTSRLLAGELFF. The CDR3 DNA sequence: TGTGCCAGCACCTCCAGGTTGCTAGCCGGGGAGCTGTTTTTT. This sequence joins TRBV6-6 and TRBJ2-2; D is unresolved. The germline V gene has CDR1 MNHNY and CDR2 SVGAGI (reference sequence). This CDR3 has 14 residues. Deletions cut 7 bases from V and 6 bases from J, with 15 bases between.

The rearrangement links TRBV9 to TRBJ2-2, with D uncertain. The V gene lost 0 bases and the J gene lost 4 bases, with 7 bases spanning the gap. Looked up from germline, CDR1 is SGDLS and CDR2 is YYNGEE. The CDR3 consists of 14 residues. The CDR3: CASSVGHITGELFF. The CDR3, as DNA: TGTGCCAGCAGCGTAGGGCACATCACCGGGGAGCTGTTTTTT.

The chain recombines TRBV5-1 with TRBJ2-2; 14 bases are shared with TRBD2. Germline CDR1 is SGHRS and CDR2 is YFSETQ. The CDR3 is 21 residues long. V gave up 0 bases and J gave up 7 bases; unmatched junction bases: 17. The CDR3 loop reads CASSLVDRLRTSGRRHGELFF. In DNA, the CDR3 is TGCGCCAGCAGCTTGGTGGATCGTCTCAGGACTAGCGGGAGGAGGCACGGGGAGCTGTTTTTT.

In its sample, this clone was seen a few times. CDR3 in amino acids: CASSPSEGGLGGYTF. The CDR3 nucleotides read TGTGCCAGCTCACCATCAGAAGGGGGTCTAGGTGGCTACACCTTC. This chain connects TRBV18 to TRBJ1-2; possible D gene TRBD1, 6 bases. The germline gives CDR1 KGHSH, CDR2 LQKENI. V shed 2 bases and J shed 7 bases, with 17 bases lying between them. This CDR3 contains 15 residues.